A few counts support the clone carrying this T cell receptor beta chain. The target antigen is unknown. CDR1 PRHDT and CDR2 FYEKMQ come from the germline V gene (reference sequence). The ends were cut back, 5 bases at V and 0 bases at J, with 14 bases in the middle. The CDR3 loop spans 17 amino acids. The entry originates in a study of beta chain features in type 1 diabetes. The overall study: Sorted cells, more than 95,000,000 in number, were examined across all samples. General study points: Within the patient group, naive, central memory and Treg TCRB repertoires appeared more similar to each other than within healthy donors. Sequencing of cDNA might inflate the share of cells that strongly express TCR.

All of the isolated RNA was reverse transcribed, so expressed TCRB transcripts were sequenced. Sequenced by immunoSEQ multiplex PCR; TCRdb stores in-frame clones only, minus some. Of under 900,000 clones listed, around a sixth were seen once; the top ten hold 0.023%. Every sorted population was more than 98% pure. Sequencing input: naive CD4+ T cells from blood. The gene calls are TRBV13 and TRBJ2-6; no clear D gene. The sequence came from a woman aged 18-29 years in good health. The CDR3 DNA is TGTGCCAGCAGCCAAATACCGACCCACTCTGGGGCCAACGTCCTGACTTTC. It translates to CASSQIPTHSGANVLTF.